This TCR beta chain was identified during a study of CD8 T cells in Susac syndrome. General study findings and limits: Individuals included in the TCR sequencing and HLA analysis were acknowledged by the study to be relatively few in number.

V trimming: 3 bases; J trimming: 3 bases; junction bases outside the gene matches: 2. Germline-derived CDR1 and CDR2 are LGHDT and YNNKEL (reference sequence). The CDR3 has 14 residues. RNA was extracted with the RNeasy kit, and a quantity of 0.5 to 1 ug was reverse transcribed using random hexamers. A single record per CDR3 protein comes from TCRdb applying MiXCR to the immunoSEQ multiplex PCR reads. The data show some 200,000 distinct CDR3 sequences, 90% to 96% seen once. Negative isolation yielded the CD8+ and CD4+ T cells, while FACS enriched the TEMRA cells. Comment on this clonotype: The antigen remains undetermined.

Sample: CD4+ T cells from PBMCs. V usage is TRBV3-1 and J usage is TRBJ1-1; 9 bases match TRBD1. The receptor was derived from a human donor with Susac syndrome. CDR3 in amino acids: CASSQRDRDTEAFF. The CDR3 bases are TGTGCCAGCAGCCAGAGGGACAGGGACACTGAAGCTTTCTTT.